This is a list of T cell receptor beta chains from one sample in a study of blood T cell repertoires in COVID-19. TCRdb's copy holds only in-frame clones and misses some; the assay was immunoSEQ multiplex PCR. The data hold about 140,000 clones, with 70% to 90% observed a single time. The sample comprised PBMCs or T cells enriched from blood (not recorded which). Receptors originate from a woman aged 45-60 years with acute COVID-19. The CDR3 runs from the conserved cysteine through the conserved F or W. The D gene is left open where the match is weak. The size of a clone is reported for some rows only, either as once, few or many, or as a class for expanded clones.

V: TRBV2
size: NA
D: TRBD1
J: TRBJ1-1
CDR3: CATDEEDRGSTEAFF
DNA: TGTGCCACCGATGAGGAGGACAGGGGTAGCACTGAAGCTTTCTTT

V: TRBV14
size: few
D: NA
J: TRBJ1-1
CDR3: CASSLTVNTEAFF
DNA: TGTGCCAGCAGCCTCACAGTGAACACTGAAGCTTTCTTT

V: TRBV5-4
size: NA
D: NA
J: TRBJ2-3
CDR3: CASSSPLRTDTQYF
DNA: TGTGCCAGCAGCTCCCCCTTGAGGACAGATACGCAGTATTTT

V: TRBV27
size: NA
D: TRBD1
J: TRBJ2-5
CDR3: CASSPGQGMGTQYF
DNA: TGTGCCAGCAGTCCGGGACAGGGGATGGGGACCCAGTACTTC

V: TRBV4-1
size: NA
D: NA
J: TRBJ2-7
CDR3: CASSQDKGLYEQYF
DNA: TGCGCCAGCAGCCAAGATAAGGGACTCTACGAGCAGTACTTC

V: TRBV5-1
size: NA
D: NA
J: TRBJ1-1
CDR3: CASREQGDTEAFF
DNA: TGCGCCAGCAGAGAACAGGGCGACACTGAAGCTTTCTTT

V: TRBV12-5
size: NA
D: NA
J: TRBJ2-5
CDR3: CASGILGETQYF
DNA: TGTGCTAGTGGCATCCTCGGGGAGACCCAGTACTTC

V: TRBV19
size: NA
D: NA
J: TRBJ2-5
CDR3: CASSPSFAPTGETQYF
DNA: TGTGCCAGTAGTCCCTCTTTTGCGCCTACGGGGGAGACCCAGTACTTC

V: TRBV2
size: NA
D: NA
J: TRBJ2-7
CDR3: CASSGEYEQYF
DNA: TGTGCCAGCAGTGGGGAGTACGAGCAGTACTTC

V: TRBV10-3
size: few
D: NA
J: TRBJ1-5
CDR3: CAISESAISNQPQHF
DNA: TGTGCCATCAGTGAGTCGGCAATTAGCAATCAGCCCCAGCATTTT

V: TRBV11-2
size: few
D: TRBD1
J: TRBJ2-7
CDR3: CASSVDRISYEQYF
DNA: TGTGCCAGCAGCGTGGACAGGATCTCCTACGAGCAGTACTTC

V: TRBV7-9
size: NA
D: TRBD2
J: TRBJ2-1
CDR3: CASSPGLAGATEQFF
DNA: TGTGCCAGCAGCCCAGGACTAGCGGGAGCAACTGAGCAGTTCTTC

V: TRBV12-3/TRBV12-4
size: NA
D: NA
J: TRBJ1-1
CDR3: CASSLTRNTEAFF
DNA: TGTGCCAGCAGTTTAACCAGGAACACTGAAGCTTTCTTT

V: TRBV29-1
size: NA
D: TRBD1
J: TRBJ2-1
CDR3: CSVDRASYNEQFF
DNA: TGCAGCGTGGACAGGGCGTCCTACAATGAGCAGTTCTTC

V: TRBV14
size: NA
D: NA
J: TRBJ2-1
CDR3: CASSPRAAGIYNEQFF
DNA: TGTGCCAGCAGCCCCAGGGCCGCGGGGATCTACAATGAGCAGTTCTTC

V: TRBV6-6
size: once
D: NA
J: TRBJ1-1
CDR3: CASSPDPGLARANTEAFF
DNA: TGTGCCAGCAGTCCAGATCCCGGACTGGCAAGAGCGAACACTGAAGCTTTCTTT

V: TRBV5-6
size: once
D: TRBD1
J: TRBJ1-4
CDR3: CASSKDRAMRKLFF
DNA: TGTGCCAGCAGCAAGGACAGGGCAATGCGAAAACTGTTTTTT

V: TRBV6-2/TRBV6-3
size: few
D: NA
J: TRBJ2-7
CDR3: CASSPDPAREQYF
DNA: TGTGCCAGCAGTCCCGACCCGGCCAGGGAGCAGTACTTC

V: TRBV7-2
size: NA
D: NA
J: TRBJ2-3
CDR3: CASSIISGSTDTQYF
DNA: TGTGCCAGCAGCATAATATCCGGGAGCACAGATACGCAGTATTTT

V: TRBV7-9
size: NA
D: NA
J: TRBJ2-7
CDR3: CASSFGALINGYEQYF
DNA: TGTGCCAGCAGCTTTGGGGCCCTTATTAACGGCTACGAGCAGTACTTC